This T cell receptor (beta chain) is from a study of identical twins. In regard to this clonotype: Its cognate antigen is unknown.

TCRdb re-called the 5' RACE reads with MiXCR, one entry per CDR3 protein. The sample carries roughly 750,000 distinct CDR3 sequences, approximately 21% recorded once. Trimming shortened V by 0 bases and J by 4 bases, and 7 bases separated the two germline ends. Germline V gene sequence: CDR1 LNHNV, CDR2 YYDKDF (reference sequence). The CDR3 consists of 13 residues. General study findings and limits: Out-of-frame alpha sequences common to twins exhibited a surplus of low generation probability. Part of the zero-insertion signal could reflect confounding by invariant MAIT and iNKT cells.

This same sample was also taken into another study, of T cells expressing NK-cell markers. As that study records: A few donors' CD3+CD56-NKG2C+ cells were dominated by the same clonotypes.

This chain uses TRBV15 with TRBJ2-7; unclear D gene. The origin of this receptor is a woman aged 18-35 years in good health. Sequencing was done on a sample of PBMCs. DNA for the CDR3: TGTGCCACCAGCAGAGACCCTCTATACGAGCAGTACTTC. This encodes CATSRDPLYEQYF.